A single sample gave rise to the 27 T cell receptor beta chains below, sequenced in a study of blood T cell repertoires in COVID-19. Only in-frame clones appear in the TCRdb table, and some are missing; sequencing was by immunoSEQ multiplex PCR. The sample consists of around 460,000 clones, 70% to 90% of them appearing once. Sequencing was performed on peripheral blood. The source is a man aged 18 to 29 with COVID-19, enrolled during active disease.

The chain couples TRBV5-4 to TRBJ2-3; 7 bases are a match to TRBD2. The CDR3 has 17 amino acids. The germline V gene encodes CDR1 SGHNT and CDR2 YYREEE (reference sequence). With V trimmed by 0 bases and J by 11 bases, 18 bases remained unmatched. CDR3 region: CASSLGATSVSAVVQYF. In DNA form, the CDR3 reads TGTGCCAGCAGCTTGGGGGCTACTAGCGTGTCCGCCGTTGTGCAGTATTTT.

The chain has TRBV11-3 and TRBJ2-7, with 7 bases that match TRBD1. V gave up 5 bases and J gave up 2 bases; unmatched junction bases: 9. Looked up from germline, CDR1 is SGHNT and CDR2 is YENEEA. The CDR3 is 15 residues long. The CDR3 loop is CASSTGVQPAYEQYF. CDR3 bases: TGTGCCAGCAGCACAGGGGTCCAGCCGGCCTACGAGCAGTACTTC.

The V call is TRBV5-4, the J call TRBJ2-5, with a weak D call TRBD2 (7 bases). The CDR3 totals 13 residues. Germline CDR1 is SGHNT and CDR2 is YYREEE (reference sequence). The V end was cut by 1 base, the J end by 5 bases, with 9 bases between. The CDR3 reads CASSLRGAETQYF. CDR3 bases: TGTGCCAGCAGCTTGCGGGGGGCGGAGACCCAGTACTTC.

V is TRBV24-1 and J is TRBJ2-1; D might be TRBD1 (6 bases). This CDR3 has 14 amino acids. Trimming pared 5 bases from V and 4 bases from J, leaving 11 bases between. Germline V gives CDR1 KGHDR, CDR2 SFDVKD. The CDR3 reads CATSGTDRYNEQFF. For the CDR3, the DNA is TGTGCCACCAGTGGGACAGACCGATACAATGAGCAGTTCTTC.

This chain uses TRBV5-1 with TRBJ2-4; 7 bases align to TRBD2. J gave up 1 base and V 4 bases, and 11 bases lay outside the gene matches. The germline V gene has CDR1 SGHRS and CDR2 YFSETQ. The CDR3 extends over 17 amino acids. The CDR3 region is CASSRGGEGRAKNIQYF. The CDR3 bases are TGCGCCAGCAGCCGAGGAGGGGAGGGTCGGGCCAAAAACATTCAGTACTTC.

This clone was found once. The chain is built from TRBV12-3 or TRBV12-4 and TRBJ2-5; the match to TRBD1 covers 7 bases. Trimming at V came to 6 bases and at J to 2 bases, leaving 3 bases not matched to a gene. The CDR3 totals 13 residues. The CDR3 DNA is TGTGCCAGCAGGGGACAGCTTCAAGAGACCCAGTACTTC. As protein: CASRGQLQETQYF.

J is TRBJ1-1 and V is TRBV7-8; 9 positions match TRBD1. J gave up 2 bases and V 1 base, and 2 bases lay outside the gene matches. This CDR3 region has 15 residues. The germline gives CDR1 SGHVS, CDR2 FQNEAQ. Here the CDR3 reads CASSLVDRGNTEAFF. DNA for the CDR3: TGTGCCAGCAGCTTAGTGGACAGGGGTAACACTGAAGCTTTCTTT.

Concerning this clone itself: Other nucleotide sequences in the sample specify the same CDR3. The rearrangement links TRBV18 to TRBJ2-3; D ambiguous. Deletions cut 3 bases from V and 3 bases from J, with 4 bases between. CDR1 KGHSH and CDR2 LQKENI come from the germline V gene. The length of the CDR3 is 12 residues. CDR3 loop: CASSPRTDTQYF. CDR3 sequence (DNA): TGTGCCAGCTCACCCAGGACAGATACGCAGTATTTT. The complete variable domain, with remaining parts taken from reference TRBV18 and TRBJ2-3, reads NAGVMQNPRHLVRRRGQEARLRCSPMKGHSHVYWYRQLPEEGLKFMVYLQKENIIDESGMPKERFSAEFPKEGPSILRIQQVVRGDSAAYFCASSPRTDTQYFGPGTRLTVL.

The V gene is TRBV11-2, the J gene TRBJ1-2; 9 nucleotides line up with TRBD1. CDR3 length: 14 amino acids. The trim removed 5 bases at V and 7 bases at J, leaving 8 bases unmatched. CDR1 is SGHAT and CDR2 is FQNNGV in the germline V gene. In DNA, the CDR3 is TGTGCCAGCAGCAGCCGGACAGGGGTTTCTGGCTACACCTTC. This sequence encodes CASSSRTGVSGYTF.

This chain uses TRBV6-5 with TRBJ2-3, with 8 bases aligning to TRBD2. CDR3 length: 13 residues. The germline V gene has CDR1 MNHEY and CDR2 SVGAGI. After removal of 6 bases from V and 6 bases from J, the junction contained 5 bases not matched to a gene. The CDR3 sequence is CASRAGAPDTQYF. The CDR3 DNA reads TGTGCCAGCAGAGCGGGGGCTCCTGATACGCAGTATTTT.

This chain uses TRBV19 with TRBJ1-1; 8 nucleotides align to TRBD1. Germline V gives CDR1 LNHDA, CDR2 SQIVND (reference sequence). The CDR3 consists of 13 residues. V lost 6 bases to trimming and J lost 6 bases; unmatched junction nucleotides: 6. The CDR3 bases are TGTGCCAGTAGGGACAGGGAAAGGGCTGAAGCTTTCTTT. Its translation is CASRDRERAEAFF.

A single count supports this clone. The V call is TRBV5-1, the J call TRBJ2-7, with TRBD2 matching 15 bases. CDR3 length: 15 residues. Losses at the gene ends were 4 bases for V and 7 bases for J; bases not matched to a gene: 6. Germline CDR1 and CDR2: SGHRS and YFSETQ. The CDR3 here is CASSAPGLAGGEQYF. CDR3 in DNA: TGCGCCAGCAGCGCACCGGGACTAGCGGGAGGTGAGCAGTACTTC. The full variable domain, completed using reference TRBV5-1 and TRBJ2-7, is KAGVTQTPRYLIKTRGQQVTLSCSPISGHRSVSWYQQTPGQGLQFLFEYFSETQRNKGNFPGRFSGRQFSNSRSEMNVSTLELGDSALYLCASSAPGLAGGEQYFGPGTRLTVT.

The chain is built from TRBV19 and TRBJ2-7, with D possibly matching TRBD2 (7 bases). CDR3 length: 15 amino acids. The germline gives CDR1 LNHDA, CDR2 SQIVND (reference sequence). Deletions cut 5 bases from V and 4 bases from J, with 18 bases between. The CDR3 nucleotides are TGTGCCAGTAGTCGACGGTGGGAGGGGGTTTACGAGCAGTACTTC. Amino acid sequence: CASSRRWEGVYEQYF.

V usage is TRBV19 and J usage is TRBJ2-3; maybe TRBD1 (6 bases). Trimming shortened V by 4 bases and J by 2 bases, and 16 bases separated the two germline ends. CDR1 is LNHDA, CDR2 SQIVND, per germline (reference sequence). The CDR3 length is 16 residues. CDR3 DNA sequence: TGTGCCAGTAGTAGAGGGGGACGGGGAATCACAGATACGCAGTATTTT. Encoded protein: CASSRGGRGITDTQYF.

The DNA for the CDR3 is TGTGCCAGCAGTCAGGGTTCCTATAATTCACCCCTCCACTTT. This encodes CASSQGSYNSPLHF. The V gene is TRBV6-5, the J gene TRBJ1-6; D may be TRBD1 (5 bases). CDR1 and CDR2 (germline): MNHEY, SVGAGI. The CDR3 contains 14 residues. With 5 bases removed from V and 1 base from J, the gap between germline ends came to 6 bases.

Points on this clone: Other DNA sequences in this specimen translate into the identical CDR3. The J gene is TRBJ2-1, the V gene TRBV24-1, with a tentative D call TRBD2 (7 bases). The CDR3 consists of 14 residues. Germline-derived CDR1 and CDR2 are KGHDR and SFDVKD. Trimming took 10 bases from V and 1 from J, leaving 13 bases between them. CDR3: CATSRGGSYNEQFF. The CDR3, as DNA: TGTGCCACGTCTAGGGGGGGATCCTACAATGAGCAGTTCTTC.

The gene calls are TRBV10-1 and TRBJ2-3, with 8 bases matching TRBD2. Germline CDR1 WNHNN, CDR2 SYGVQD (reference sequence). The CDR3 totals 16 residues. The trim removed 10 bases at V and 0 bases at J, leaving 12 bases unmatched. The CDR3: CATPTISGASTDTQYF. In DNA, the CDR3 is TGCGCCACCCCTACCATTAGCGGGGCCAGCACAGATACGCAGTATTTT.

The V and J genes are TRBV12-3 or TRBV12-4 and TRBJ2-3; a weak D match, TRBD2 (6 bases). Trimming took off 4 bases at V and 4 bases at J, with 9 bases between the two ends. The CDR3 contains 13 residues. Written as DNA, the CDR3 is TGTGCCAGCAGTTCTTCTAGCGCAGATACGCAGTATTTT. It is translated as CASSSSSADTQYF.

The rearrangement links TRBV7-6 to TRBJ2-2, with TRBD2 identical over 9 bases. Trimming cost V 1 base and J 4 bases; bases outside gene matches: 4. Germline V lookup: CDR1 SGHVS, CDR2 FNYEAQ. The CDR3 is made up of 16 amino acids. The CDR3 DNA is TGTGCCAGCAGCTTAGTGAAGCGGGAGGTCACCGGGGAGCTGTTTTTT. It specifies CASSLVKREVTGELFF. Full variable domain (rest looked up from reference TRBV7-6 and TRBJ2-2): GAGVSQSPRYKVTKRGQDVALRCDPISGHVSLYWYRQALGQGPEFLTYFNYEAQQDKSGLPNDRFSAERPEGSISTLTIQRTEQRDSAMYRCASSLVKREVTGELFFGEGSRLTVL.

The chain is built from TRBV5-1 and TRBJ2-3, with 9 bases identical to TRBD1. The germline gives CDR1 SGHRS, CDR2 YFSETQ. After removal of 6 bases from V and 8 bases from J, the junction contained 10 bases not matched to a gene. This CDR3 contains 14 residues. CDR3 in amino acids: CASTVGQGASTQYF. DNA for the CDR3: TGCGCCAGCACCGTGGGACAGGGTGCTTCTACGCAGTATTTT. The full variable domain, in which reference TRBV5-1 and TRBJ2-3 provide the parts outside the CDR3, is KAGVTQTPRYLIKTRGQQVTLSCSPISGHRSVSWYQQTPGQGLQFLFEYFSETQRNKGNFPGRFSGRQFSNSRSEMNVSTLELGDSALYLCASTVGQGASTQYFGPGTRLTVL.

The chain recombines TRBV6-1 with TRBJ2-3, with 10 positions matching TRBD2. The germline V gene has CDR1 MNHNS and CDR2 SASEGT. With 3 bases clipped from V and 1 base from J, the junction kept 4 bases outside the gene matches. The CDR3 sequence is 16 residues long. This CDR3 is CASSERLAGGTDTQYF. CDR3 nucleotides: TGTGCCAGCAGTGAGAGGCTAGCGGGGGGCACAGATACGCAGTATTTT.

In this sample, this clone turned up once. The chain has TRBV4-2 and TRBJ2-1; the match to TRBD2 covers 10 bases. The CDR3 has 16 residues. Germline V gene lookup returns CDR1 LGHNA and CDR2 YNFKEQ. V was clipped by 4 bases and J by 4 bases; unmatched bases: 7. For the CDR3, the DNA is TGTGCCAGCAGCCGGGCCGGGACTAGCGCTTACAATGAGCAGTTCTTC. Its protein is CASSRAGTSAYNEQFF.

V gene TRBV6-5 combines with J gene TRBJ2-5, with TRBD1 identical over 12 bases. V lost 9 bases and J lost 5; bases outside the gene matches: 4. From germline, CDR1 is MNHEY and CDR2 SVGAGI. The CDR3 runs to 13 residues. CDR3 sequence: CASGTGGAETQYF. The CDR3 DNA is TGTGCCAGTGGGACAGGGGGCGCGGAGACCCAGTACTTC.

This chain joins TRBV15 and TRBJ1-2; 8 bases line up with TRBD1. This CDR3 has 17 residues. After removal of 0 bases from V and 5 bases from J, the junction contained 11 bases not matched to a gene. Per germline, CDR1 LNHNV and CDR2 YYDKDF (reference sequence). The DNA for the CDR3 is TGTGCCACCAGCAGAGAACAGGCGGGACAGGAAGTATATGGCTACACCTTC. It specifies CATSREQAGQEVYGYTF.

The genes are TRBV19 and TRBJ2-5; TRBD2 aligns across 7 bases. V shed 2 bases and J 5 bases; nucleotides not matched to a gene: 14. This CDR3 spans 17 amino acids. Germline assignment: CDR1 LNHDA and CDR2 SQIVND (reference sequence). The CDR3 reads CASSISGEGRAFETQYF. Written as DNA, the CDR3 is TGTGCCAGTAGTATATCCGGCGAGGGGAGGGCGTTCGAGACCCAGTACTTC.

This clone came up a few times. The chain links TRBV30 to TRBJ2-3; 9 bases map to TRBD1. Trimming took 5 bases from V and 6 from J; bases not matched to a gene: 12. This CDR3 comprises 15 residues. Germline values: CDR1 GTSNPN, CDR2 SVGIG (reference sequence). In DNA form, the CDR3 reads TGTGCCTGGGCTCCGTGGGGACAGGGCTTGGATACGCAGTATTTT. Protein: CAWAPWGQGLDTQYF. Based on the CDR3 plus reference TRBV30 and TRBJ2-3, the full variable domain is SQTIHQWPATLVQPVGSPLSLECTVEGTSNPNLYWYRQAAGRGLQLLFYSVGIGQISSEVPQNLSASRPQDRQFILSSKKLLLSDSGFYLCAWAPWGQGLDTQYFGPGTRLTVL.

This chain's CDR3 is CASSPSWGGWTFF. The CDR3 DNA reads TGTGCCAGCAGCCCATCCTGGGGGGGGTGGACTTTCTTT. V gene TRBV11-2 combines with J gene TRBJ1-1, with D maybe TRBD1 (5 bases). CDR1 SGHAT and CDR2 FQNNGV come from the germline V gene. V was clipped by 5 bases and J by 12 bases, with 19 bases between them. This CDR3 spans 13 amino acids.